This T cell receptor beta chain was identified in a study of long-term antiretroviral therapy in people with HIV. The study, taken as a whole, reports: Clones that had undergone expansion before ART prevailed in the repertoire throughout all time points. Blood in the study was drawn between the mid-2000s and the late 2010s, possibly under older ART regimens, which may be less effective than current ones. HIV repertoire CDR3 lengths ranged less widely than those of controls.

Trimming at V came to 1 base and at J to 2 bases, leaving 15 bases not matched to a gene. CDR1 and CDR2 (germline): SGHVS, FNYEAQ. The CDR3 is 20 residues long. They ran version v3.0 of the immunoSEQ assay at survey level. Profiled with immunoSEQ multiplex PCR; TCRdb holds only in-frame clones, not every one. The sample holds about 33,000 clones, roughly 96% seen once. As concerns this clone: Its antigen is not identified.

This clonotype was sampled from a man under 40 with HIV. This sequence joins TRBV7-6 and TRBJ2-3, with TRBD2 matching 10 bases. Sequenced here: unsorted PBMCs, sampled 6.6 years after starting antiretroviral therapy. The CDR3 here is CASSLGLFASGSEDTDTQYF. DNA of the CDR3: TGTGCCAGCAGCTTAGGGCTATTCGCTAGCGGGAGCGAAGACACAGATACGCAGTATTTT.